One and the same sample provided the 21 T cell receptor beta chains below, sequenced in a study of patients and donors after allogeneic stem cell transplantation. TCRdb passed the RT-PCR reads through MiXCR, listing each CDR3 protein once. Here the sample spans about 160,000 distinct CDR3 sequences, nearly 25% being singletons. The sample taken for sequencing was blood, either unsorted or a sorted T cell fraction (not recorded which). Source of these receptors: a human donor who was either an allogeneic HSCT recipient or a stem cell or donor lymphocyte infusion donor (not recorded which). It is not recorded whose cells these are; they may come from a transplant donor.

This clonotype appeared many times. The chain is built from TRBV3-1 and TRBJ1-1; maybe TRBD1 (5 bases). Per germline, CDR1 LGHDT and CDR2 YNNKEL (reference sequence). The CDR3 totals 14 residues. V lost 4 bases and J lost 4, with 13 bases in between. The CDR3 DNA reads TGTGCCAGCAGCCCAATTTCAGGGAGCACTGAAGCTTTCTTT. Its protein is CASSPISGSTEAFF.

This clonotype was counted ten times or more. This chain uses TRBV10-3 with TRBJ1-2, with D perhaps matching TRBD1 (5 bases). This CDR3 has 17 residues. Looked up from germline, CDR1 is ENHRY and CDR2 is SYGVKD. V was shortened by 2 bases and J by 4 bases, with 20 bases between the two germline ends. CDR3 DNA sequence: TGTGCCATCAGTGAGCCCCTACAGGCTCCAGCTACCTATGGCTACACCTTC. Translating it yields CAISEPLQAPATYGYTF.

The table lists this clonotype with many counts. The rearrangement uses TRBV2 and TRBJ1-6; D is unclear. This CDR3 region has 17 residues. CDR1 and CDR2 (germline): SNHLY, FYNNEI. V was shortened by 3 bases and J by 0 bases, with 12 bases between the two germline ends. The CDR3 DNA reads as TGTGCCAGCAGTGACTTAGGGTTTAACTCCTATAATTCACCCCTCCACTTT. It encodes CASSDLGFNSYNSPLHF.

This clonotype occurred a few times. The chain joins TRBV20-1 to TRBJ2-1; no reliable D call. The CDR3 is 14 residues long. Trimming took 0 bases from V and 0 from J, leaving 6 bases between them. Germline V CDR1 and CDR2: DFQATT, SNEGSKA (reference sequence). This CDR3 is CSARDPSSYNEQFF. The CDR3 DNA follows: TGCAGTGCTAGAGATCCGAGCTCCTACAATGAGCAGTTCTTC.

The J gene is TRBJ1-1, the V gene TRBV10-3, with 9 bases identical to TRBD1. CDR1 is ENHRY and CDR2 is SYGVKD in the germline V gene. The length of the CDR3 is 14 residues. V gave up 6 bases and J gave up 0 bases; unmatched junction bases: 2. The CDR3 region is CAISWDRVNTEAFF. CDR3 nucleotides: TGTGCCATCAGCTGGGACAGGGTGAACACTGAAGCTTTCTTT.

This clonotype was recorded many times. This chain connects TRBV5-1 to TRBJ1-2, with 8 bases aligning to TRBD1. The junction had 6 bases not matched to a gene; V was cut back by 1 base and J by 4 bases. The CDR3 is 15 residues long. Germline V lookup: CDR1 SGHRS, CDR2 YFSETQ. Written as DNA, the CDR3 is TGCGCCAGCAGCTTGCCCCCCGGGACAGGCTATGGCTACACCTTC. It yields the protein CASSLPPGTGYGYTF.

This clonotype came up a few times. The CDR3 is CASSQEAGVNQPQHF. The DNA of the CDR3 is TGCGCCAGCAGCCAAGAAGCTGGGGTTAATCAGCCCCAGCATTTT. V gene TRBV4-1 combines with J gene TRBJ1-5, with D unclear. In germline, CDR1 is MGHRA, CDR2 YSYEKL. Trimming took off 0 bases at V and 4 bases at J, with 10 bases between the two ends. The CDR3 is 15 residues long.

This chain joins TRBV10-3 and TRBJ1-1, with 8 bases that match TRBD1. V was pared by 4 bases and J by 4 bases, with 8 bases of the junction left unmatched. Germline lookup yields CDR1 ENHRY and CDR2 SYGVKD. The CDR3 runs 15 residues. The CDR3 is CAISGPGGWTTEAFF. The CDR3 DNA reads as TGTGCCATCAGTGGACCAGGGGGCTGGACCACTGAAGCTTTCTTT.

This chain uses TRBV5-1 with TRBJ2-2; TRBD1 is a possible D gene (5 bases). Germline values: CDR1 SGHRS, CDR2 YFSETQ. V was shortened by 0 bases and J by 1 base, with 10 bases between the two germline ends. The CDR3 is 16 amino acids. CDR3 bases: TGCGCCAGCAGCTTGGGACAGCTACAGAACACCGGGGAGCTGTTTTTT. It specifies CASSLGQLQNTGELFF.

The chain links TRBV3-1 to TRBJ2-7; the match to TRBD1 covers 9 bases. Losses at the gene ends were 4 bases for V and 1 base for J; bases not matched to a gene: 11. The length of the CDR3 is 17 residues. From germline, CDR1 is LGHDT and CDR2 YNNKEL (reference sequence). CDR3 bases: TGTGCCAGCAGCCCGGGACAGGGATTAGGGCGTTCCTACGAGCAGTACTTC. Protein: CASSPGQGLGRSYEQYF.

The CDR3 is CASSERLEVPEQYF. The CDR3 region has the DNA TGTGCCAGCAGTGAAAGACTAGAAGTCCCCGAGCAGTACTTC. The rearrangement joins TRBV2 to TRBJ2-7, with a possible D match to TRBD2 (6 bases). Trimming pared 2 bases from V and 6 bases from J, leaving 14 bases between. Germline-derived CDR1 and CDR2 are SNHLY and FYNNEI. The CDR3 covers 14 residues.

This clonotype was observed a handful of times. In nucleotides, the CDR3 is TGTGCCAGCAGCTTAGCAGCAGGGTTGAACACTGAAGCTTTCTTT. Translated: CASSLAAGLNTEAFF. The V and J genes are TRBV7-9 and TRBJ1-1; tentatively, D is TRBD1 (5 bases). Germline V gene lookup returns CDR1 SEHNR and CDR2 FQNEAQ (reference sequence). V shed 0 bases and J shed 0 bases, with 8 bases lying between them. The CDR3 loop spans 15 amino acids.

The chain has TRBV27 and TRBJ2-7, with D possibly called TRBD1 or TRBD2 (5 bases each). Trimming took off 4 bases at V and 8 bases at J, with 15 bases between the two ends. The CDR3 covers 13 residues. Germline V gives CDR1 MNHEY, CDR2 SMNVEV (reference sequence). CDR3 residues: CASSSGTGYKQYF. DNA for the CDR3: TGTGCCAGCAGTTCCGGGACGGGATATAAGCAGTACTTC.

The chain joins TRBV27 to TRBJ1-4, with TRBD1 as a possible D gene (6 bases). Germline V gene data show CDR1 as MNHEY and CDR2 as SMNVEV (reference sequence). V was clipped by 3 bases and J by 6 bases, with 8 bases between them. This CDR3 region has 13 residues. The CDR3 DNA reads as TGTGCCAGCAGTTTGCAGGGGTATGAAAAACTGTTTTTT. This gives the protein CASSLQGYEKLFF.

This chain joins TRBV12-3 or TRBV12-4 and TRBJ1-5, with TRBD1 identical over 8 bases. The V gene end was trimmed by 6 bases and the J gene end by 7 bases; junction bases not matched to a gene: 5. The CDR3 has 13 amino acids. The CDR3 DNA reads TGTGCCAGCAGCAAAACAGGGGGACAGCCCCAGCATTTT. It codes for CASSKTGGQPQHF.

V is TRBV30 and J is TRBJ1-1; unclear D gene. The CDR3 totals 14 residues. Between the trimmed V and J ends, which lost 2 bases and 5 bases, there was a span of 15 bases. CDR1 is GTSNPN, CDR2 SVGIG, per germline (reference sequence). CDR3 DNA sequence: TGTGCCTGGAGTACTCGGGGAGGAGGGACTGAAGCTTTCTTT. Encoded protein: CAWSTRGGGTEAFF.

This clonotype was observed a few times. Compared with germline, one end of the junction differs, possibly owing to a read error. The genes are TRBV5-1 and TRBJ1-2; no reliable D call. Germline V gene sequence: CDR1 SGHRS, CDR2 YFSETQ. The CDR3 is made up of 12 amino acids. This CDR3 reads CASSLAADMWAF. The CDR3, as DNA: TGCGCCAGCAGCTTGGCCGCGGATATGTGGGCCTTC. The full variable domain, with the rest looked up from reference TRBV5-1 and TRBJ1-2, is KAGVTQTPRYLIKTRGQQVTLSCSPISGHRSVSWYQQTPGQGLQFLFEYFSETQRNKGNFPGRFSGRQFSNSRSEMNVSTLELGDSALYLCASSLAADMWAFGSGTRLTVV.

V and J are TRBV11-3 and TRBJ1-5; no definite D call. The CDR3 length is 13 residues. CDR1 SGHNT and CDR2 YENEEA come from the germline V gene. The V end was cut by 1 base, the J end by 7 bases, with 8 bases between. CDR3 nucleotides: TGTGCCAGCAGCTTAGCCCGGGAACAGCCCCAGCATTTT. It translates to CASSLAREQPQHF.

The CDR3 DNA follows: TGCAGTGCTCGTATTACAGGGGCCCTTGAGCAGTACTTC. Its translation: CSARITGALEQYF. The V and J genes are TRBV20-1 and TRBJ2-7, with 7 bases matching TRBD1. CDR3 size: 13 residues. The germline CDR1 and CDR2 sequences are DFQATT and SNEGSKA (reference sequence). V lost 5 bases and J lost 7; bases outside the gene matches: 11.

The chain couples TRBV5-1 to TRBJ2-1; 13 bases map to TRBD2. CDR3 length equals 16 residues. Germline CDR1 and CDR2: SGHRS and YFSETQ. J gave up 7 bases and V 4 bases, and 8 bases lay outside the gene matches. The CDR3 reads CASSTAGTSGVNEQFF. In DNA, the CDR3 is TGCGCCAGCAGCACGGCCGGGACTAGCGGGGTGAATGAGCAGTTCTTC.

A few counts support this clonotype. The chain has TRBV5-5 and TRBJ1-5, with D hard to call. V was cut by 1 base and J by 7 bases, with 12 bases left in between. Germline V gene sequence: CDR1 SGHKS, CDR2 YYEKEE (reference sequence). The CDR3 extends over 14 amino acids. Written as DNA, the CDR3 is TGTGCCAGCAGCTTGTCTGGGGTGGACCAGCCCCAGCATTTT. This encodes CASSLSGVDQPQHF. The variable domain in full, completed from reference TRBV5-5 and TRBJ1-5, reads DAGVTQSPTHLIKTRGQQVTLRCSPISGHKSVSWYQQVLGQGPQFIFQYYEKEERGRGNFPDRFSARQFPNYSSELNVNALLLGDSALYLCASSLSGVDQPQHFGDGTRLSIL.